The rows below give T cell receptor beta chains drawn from one sample of a study of blood T cell repertoires in COVID-19. The data were produced by immunoSEQ multiplex PCR, yet TCRdb's version contains in-frame clones alone and is incomplete. The profile shows 90,000 to 110,000 clones, 81% of them singletons. The sequenced sample consisted of peripheral blood. These receptors were collected from a man at least 80 years old with acute or convalescent COVID-19. Each CDR3 is given with its conserved first and last residue. The D gene is left open where the match is weak. The listing skips clone size in some rows; elsewhere it reads once, few, many or a size class.

>-|TRBJ1-1|-|TRBV14
CASSQDYGQMNTEAFF
TGTGCCAGCAGCCAAGATTACGGACAGATGAACACTGAAGCTTTCTTT
>-|TRBJ2-5|-|TRBV18
CASSPGLLETQYF
TGTGCCAGCTCACCGGGGCTTTTAGAGACCCAGTACTTC
>-|TRBJ2-5|-|TRBV5-1
CASRIGEETQYF
TGCGCCAGCAGGATAGGGGAAGAGACCCAGTACTTC
>TRBD1|TRBJ2-2|-|TRBV28
CASSSSGTGGANGELFF
TGTGCCAGCAGTTCCTCCGGGACAGGGGGCGCGAACGGGGAGCTGTTTTTT
>TRBD1|TRBJ1-4|-|TRBV5-1
CASSLRGGESNEKLFF
TGCGCCAGCAGCTTACGAGGGGGCGAGTCTAATGAAAAACTGTTTTTT
>-|TRBJ2-2|-|TRBV19
CASSIGGVGLNTGELFF
TGTGCCAGTAGTATAGGGGGGGTTGGACTCAACACCGGGGAGCTGTTTTTT
>-|TRBJ2-6|-|TRBV5-1
CASTLPLSGDSGANVLTF
TGCGCCAGCACCCTACCACTCTCAGGGGACTCTGGGGCCAACGTCCTGACTTTC
>TRBD1|TRBJ1-5|-|TRBV6-2/TRBV6-3
CASRPTGASNQPQHF
TGTGCCAGCAGGCCTACAGGGGCTAGCAATCAGCCCCAGCATTTT
>-|TRBJ1-2|once|TRBV5-1
CASSYDRPNGYTF
TGCGCCAGCAGCTACGACAGGCCCAATGGCTACACCTTC
>-|TRBJ1-5|few|TRBV6-5
CASRIGGQPQHF
TGTGCCAGCAGGATAGGAGGCCAGCCCCAGCATTTT
>-|TRBJ2-2|few|TRBV19
CASSIPLRRGGTGELFF
TGTGCCAGTAGTATACCCCTCCGCAGGGGCGGCACCGGGGAGCTGTTTTTT
>-|TRBJ2-7|once|TRBV7-6
CASSSGTLWAEQYF
TGTGCCAGCAGCTCCGGGACACTCTGGGCCGAGCAGTACTTC
>TRBD2|TRBJ2-1|-|TRBV27
CASRGTSGRPNEQFF
TGTGCCAGCAGGGGGACTAGCGGGAGGCCCAATGAGCAGTTCTTC
>-|TRBJ1-2|-|TRBV5-1
CASKGPGEIYGYTF
TGCGCCAGCAAGGGGCCAGGGGAAATCTATGGCTACACCTTC
>TRBD2|TRBJ2-7|few|TRBV19
CASSSSGRSYEQYF
TGTGCCAGTAGTAGTAGCGGGAGGTCCTACGAGCAGTACTTC
>-|TRBJ2-7|few|TRBV4-2
CASSQVLGGAYEQYF
TGTGCCAGCAGCCAAGTGTTGGGGGGTGCCTACGAGCAGTACTTC
>TRBD1|TRBJ1-5|-|TRBV28
CASSSGQPYLSQHF
TGTGCCAGCAGTTCGGGACAGCCCTACTTGTCCCAGCATTTT
>-|TRBJ2-5|-|TRBV12-3/TRBV12-4
CASSSTARQTQYF
TGTGCCAGCAGTTCGACAGCCAGGCAGACCCAGTACTTC
>-|TRBJ1-6|-|TRBV5-4
CASSLALGHNSPLHF
TGTGCCAGCAGCTTGGCGTTGGGGCACAATTCACCCCTCCACTTT
>-|TRBJ2-7|once|TRBV5-1
CASSVQGVGASYEQYF
TGCGCCAGCAGCGTACAGGGAGTTGGAGCATCCTACGAGCAGTACTTC
>TRBD1|TRBJ2-5|-|TRBV19
CASSIMGQGMETQYF
TGTGCCAGTAGTATCATGGGACAGGGGATGGAGACCCAGTACTTC
>-|TRBJ2-1|-|TRBV7-2
CASSLVAVSYNEQFF
TGTGCCAGCAGCCTAGTAGCGGTCTCCTACAATGAGCAGTTCTTC
>-|TRBJ1-3|-|TRBV9
CASSVTSTGSGNTIYF
TGTGCCAGCAGCGTAACTTCCACAGGGTCTGGAAACACCATATATTTT
>-|TRBJ2-3|-|TRBV6-2/TRBV6-3
CASSYFEGGTDTQYF
TGTGCCAGCAGTTACTTCGAGGGGGGCACAGATACGCAGTATTTT
>TRBD2|TRBJ2-1|-|TRBV5-1
CASSLGTSVYNEQFF
TGCGCCAGCAGCTTGGGGACTAGCGTTTACAATGAGCAGTTCTTC
>TRBD1|TRBJ1-1|-|TRBV3-1/TRBV3-2
CASSQTTGAEAFF
TGTGCCAGCAGCCAAACGACAGGGGCCGAAGCTTTCTTT
>TRBD2|TRBJ2-2|-|TRBV2
CASSVSSGAGELFF
TGTGCCAGCAGTGTGTCTAGCGGGGCCGGGGAGCTGTTTTTT
>TRBD2|TRBJ2-1|-|TRBV6-4
CASSFLTSGRSEQFF
TGTGCCAGCAGTTTTTTGACTAGCGGGAGAAGTGAGCAGTTCTTC
>-|TRBJ2-1|-|TRBV5-4
CASSLDPSSYNEQFF
TGTGCCAGCAGCCTAGACCCGAGCTCCTACAATGAGCAGTTCTTC
>TRBD1|TRBJ1-1|-|TRBV5-1
CASSRDRGFEAFF
TGCGCCAGCAGCCGGGACAGAGGCTTTGAAGCTTTCTTT
>-|TRBJ1-2|-|TRBV7-9
CASSFGGPGLGGYTF
TGTGCCAGCAGCTTCGGAGGCCCGGGACTTGGAGGCTACACCTTC
>TRBD1|TRBJ2-3|-|TRBV4-1
CASSLAGTGVTDTQYF
TGCGCCAGCAGCCTAGCCGGGACAGGGGTGACAGATACGCAGTATTTT
>-|TRBJ2-1|-|TRBV7-3
CASSLTGGVSSYNEQFF
TGTGCCAGCAGCTTAACAGGGGGGGTGAGCTCCTACAATGAGCAGTTCTTC
>TRBD1|TRBJ2-4|-|TRBV5-6
CASSRTGGANIQYF
TGTGCCAGCAGCCGGACAGGGGGCGCGAACATTCAGTACTTC
>-|TRBJ2-7|-|TRBV25-1
CASSDRLASYEQYF
TGTGCCAGCAGTGACAGGTTGGCATCCTACGAGCAGTACTTC
>-|TRBJ2-2|-|TRBV28
CASIYGGNTGELFF
TGTGCCAGCATCTACGGGGGGAACACCGGGGAGCTGTTTTTT
>-|TRBJ2-7|-|TRBV3-1/TRBV3-2
CARSHHPSGNHDYEQYF
TGTGCCCGCAGCCACCACCCCTCGGGAAACCACGACTACGAGCAGTACTTC
>-|TRBJ2-3|-|TRBV6-5
CASTIRRADTQYF
TGTGCCAGCACCATCAGGCGAGCAGATACGCAGTATTTT
>-|TRBJ2-2|-|TRBV5-6
CASSSRDTYTGELFF
TGTGCCAGCAGCTCAAGGGACACTTACACCGGGGAGCTGTTTTTT
>-|TRBJ2-7|-|TRBV29-1
CSVASGVGNREQYF
TGCAGCGTTGCATCAGGGGTGGGGAATCGAGAGCAGTACTTC
>TRBD1|TRBJ1-2|-|TRBV6-4
CASSDSGTGGYGYTF
TGTGCCAGCAGTGACTCGGGGACAGGGGGCTATGGCTACACCTTC
>TRBD2|TRBJ2-1|-|TRBV20-1
CSASFPGGPARDENEQFF
TGCAGTGCTAGTTTCCCGGGAGGGCCGGCGAGGGATGAGAATGAGCAGTTCTTC
>TRBD1|TRBJ2-7|-|TRBV5-8
CASSLAEQGDEQYF
TGTGCCAGCAGCTTGGCGGAACAGGGGGACGAGCAGTACTTC
>-|TRBJ2-1|-|TRBV7-3
CASSLTAGVSHEQFF
TGTGCCAGCAGCTTAACGGCAGGGGTCAGCCATGAGCAGTTCTTC
>TRBD2|TRBJ2-5|-|TRBV18
CASSSGRTDSRDPVTQYF
TGTGCCAGCTCAAGCGGGAGGACGGACTCAAGAGACCCAGTGACCCAGTACTTC
>-|TRBJ2-7|-|TRBV28
CASSLGSNPYEQYF
TGTGCCAGCAGTTTAGGTAGCAACCCCTACGAGCAGTACTTC
>-|TRBJ2-7|-|TRBV7-8
CASSLTTEQYF
TGTGCCAGCAGCTTAACAACCGAGCAGTACTTC
>TRBD1|TRBJ1-1|-|TRBV7-2
CASSSGQPNTEAFF
TGTGCCAGCAGCTCGGGACAGCCGAACACTGAAGCTTTCTTT
>-|TRBJ1-4|-|TRBV12-3/TRBV12-4
CASSLANEKLFF
TGTGCCAGTTCCCTCGCTAATGAAAAACTGTTTTTT
>-|TRBJ2-1|-|TRBV18
CASSPGPEEQFF
TGTGCCAGCTCACCGGGCCCCGAGGAGCAGTTCTTC
>-|TRBJ2-7|-|TRBV18
CASSISASYEQYF
TGTGCCAGCTCAATTAGCGCCTCCTACGAGCAGTACTTC
>-|TRBJ1-1|-|TRBV18
CASSPIGTEAFF
TGTGCCAGCTCACCGATCGGGACTGAAGCTTTCTTT
>TRBD2|TRBJ2-7|-|TRBV27
CASSSSGSGRYEQYF
TGTGCCAGCAGTTCCAGCGGGAGTGGGAGATACGAGCAGTACTTC
>-|TRBJ2-2|-|TRBV7-3
CASGSTVTGELFF
TGTGCCAGCGGAAGTACAGTCACCGGGGAGCTGTTTTTT
>TRBD1|TRBJ1-6|-|TRBV19
CASSIGTVTRRGYNSPLHF
TGTGCCAGTAGTATCGGGACAGTAACGCGCCGGGGCTATAATTCACCCCTCCACTTT
>-|TRBJ1-2|-|TRBV4-1
CASSQWGGRNYGYTF
TGCGCCAGCAGCCAGTGGGGGGGAAGAAACTATGGCTACACCTTC
>-|TRBJ2-5|-|TRBV5-4
CASSLGRDRQETQYF
TGTGCCAGCAGCTTGGGGCGGGACCGGCAAGAGACCCAGTACTTC
>-|TRBJ1-1|-|TRBV7-8
CASSFPGNEAFF
TGTGCCAGCAGCTTCCCCGGGAACGAAGCTTTCTTT
>-|TRBJ2-3|-|TRBV7-9
CASSLNGGVTDTQYF
TGTGCCAGCAGCTTAAACGGAGGGGTTACAGATACGCAGTATTTT
>-|TRBJ2-5|-|TRBV5-4
CASSQGGQETQYF
TGTGCCAGCAGCCAAGGGGGTCAAGAGACCCAGTACTTC